This T cell receptor beta chain emerged from a study of shared clonotypes between healthy human individuals. Study outcomes and limitations: There were few donors, and this limited the genetic and exposure-history diversity represented. Among the subsets, naive ones generally showed larger estimated richness than memory ones.

The CDR3 sequence is 13 residues long. Looked up from germline, CDR1 is SQVTM and CDR2 is ANQGSEA. A remark on this clone: Its antigen is undetermined.

Profiling relied on immunoSEQ multiplex PCR, and the TCRdb table lists in-frame clones only, not all of them. This table holds some 680,000 clones, more than 70% found once. Material for sequencing was memory CD4+ T cells sorted from blood. The sample's subset: CD45RA-negative fraction. V is TRBV29-1 and J is TRBJ1-4, with no clear D. This TCR was recovered from a woman aged 25 to 45 in good health. CDR3 loop: CAGRGAANEKLFF. DNA of the CDR3: TGCGCCGGCCGTGGCGCGGCTAATGAAAAACTGTTTTTT.